In its sample, the clone carrying this T cell receptor (beta chain) was seen a few times. Its cognate antigen is unknown. This sample was included in a study of CD8 T cells in ankylosing spondylitis. Points from the study as a whole: Matched ankylosing spondylitis synovial fluid reportedly showed significant enrichment of disease-linked clones.

The germline V and J ends were trimmed by 1 base and 9 bases, with 10 bases remaining between them. CDR3 length: 13 residues. Germline assignment: CDR1 SGHTA and CDR2 FQGNSA. TCRdb used MiXCR to reprocess the 5' RACE reads, holding one entry per CDR3 protein. The sample carries 150,000 to 200,000 distinct CDR3 sequences, around 32% recorded once. The receptor comes from a male donor with ankylosing spondylitis. V and J are TRBV7-2 and TRBJ2-4; D possibly corresponds to TRBD2 (6 bases). The sequenced sample was synovial fluid, either unsorted or a sorted T cell fraction (not recorded which). The CDR3 coding sequence is TGTGCCAGCAGCTTAGAGCGGGCTAGCATTCAGTACTTC. Translated, it gives CASSLERASIQYF.